This T cell receptor beta chain stems from a study of blood T cells in healthy people across ages. The study's findings and limits: The fall in TCR beta diversity per million T cells was roughly linear with age.

To note about this clonotype: Antigen unknown. This may come from a read error, since a much larger clone is one base off.

Sample-barcoded 5' priming and a J-beta primer mix drove a second PCR of about 7 to 12 cycles. MiXCR was run by TCRdb on the 5' RACE reads, yielding one entry per CDR3 protein. The data hold some 940,000 distinct CDR3 sequences, with roughly 28% observed a single time. This same sample was also taken into another study, of T cells of mothers and their children.

The clonotype was recovered from a woman in her thirties or forties in good health. Sequenced: blood.

The CDR3: CVSIKGIKGYTF. DNA for the CDR3: TGTGTCAGCATCAAAGGGATTAAGGGCTACACCTTC. V and J are TRBV2 and TRBJ1-2; the D is unclear. This CDR3 spans 12 amino acids. Germline lookup yields CDR1 SNHLY and CDR2 FYNNEI.